This TCR beta chain is from a study of blood T cell repertoires in COVID-19. Germline V gives CDR1 WSHSY, CDR2 SAAADI. This CDR3 contains 15 residues. The V and J ends lost 6 bases and 5 bases, in that order; junction bases with no gene match: 8. Assay: immunoSEQ multiplex PCR; the TCRdb copy retains only in-frame clones and omits some. This table has about 140,000 clones, 87% appearing once. The chain recombines TRBV10-2 with TRBJ2-5; 11 nucleotides agree with TRBD1. The origin of this receptor is a human donor in a cohort sampled during active COVID-19. Specimen: peripheral blood. For the CDR3, the DNA is TGCGCCAGCAGGGCCGGGACAGGGGGTTTCGAGACCCAGTACTTC. Its protein product is CASRAGTGGFETQYF.